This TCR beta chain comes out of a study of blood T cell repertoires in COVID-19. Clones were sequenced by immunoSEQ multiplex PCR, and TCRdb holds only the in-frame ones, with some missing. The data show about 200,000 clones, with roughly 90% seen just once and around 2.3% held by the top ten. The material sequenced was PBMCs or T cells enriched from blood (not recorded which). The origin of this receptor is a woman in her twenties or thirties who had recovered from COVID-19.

The DNA of the CDR3 is TGTGCCAGCAGCTTATCGCCGGGTATGGGCAATCAGCCCCAGCATTTT. Translating it yields CASSLSPGMGNQPQHF. The chain recombines TRBV7-9 with TRBJ1-5; no clear D gene. V shed 2 bases and J shed 2 bases, with 13 bases lying between them. There are 16 residues in the CDR3. Germline V CDR1 and CDR2: SEHNR, FQNEAQ (reference sequence).